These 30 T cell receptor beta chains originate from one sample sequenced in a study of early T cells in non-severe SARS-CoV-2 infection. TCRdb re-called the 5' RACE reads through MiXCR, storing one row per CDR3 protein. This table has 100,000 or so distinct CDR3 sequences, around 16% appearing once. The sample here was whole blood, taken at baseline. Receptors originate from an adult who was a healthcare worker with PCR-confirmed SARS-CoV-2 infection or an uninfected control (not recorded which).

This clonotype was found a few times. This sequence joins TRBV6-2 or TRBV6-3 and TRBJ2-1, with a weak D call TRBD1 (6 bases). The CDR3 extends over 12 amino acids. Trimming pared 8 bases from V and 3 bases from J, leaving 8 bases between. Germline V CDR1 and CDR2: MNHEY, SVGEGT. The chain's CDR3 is CASQGSYNEQFF. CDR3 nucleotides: TGTGCCAGCCAGGGGAGCTACAATGAGCAGTTCTTC.

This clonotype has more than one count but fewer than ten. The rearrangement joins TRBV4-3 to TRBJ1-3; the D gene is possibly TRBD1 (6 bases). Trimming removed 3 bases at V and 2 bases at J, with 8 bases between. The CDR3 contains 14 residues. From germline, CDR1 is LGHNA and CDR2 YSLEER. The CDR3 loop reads CASSHGGPGNTIYF. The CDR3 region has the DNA TGCGCCAGCAGCCACGGGGGGCCTGGAAACACCATATATTTT.

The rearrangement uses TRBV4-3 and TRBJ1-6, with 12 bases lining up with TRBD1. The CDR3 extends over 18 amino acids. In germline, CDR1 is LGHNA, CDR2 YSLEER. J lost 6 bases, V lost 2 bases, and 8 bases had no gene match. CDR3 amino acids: CASSQRPGQGAGNSPLHF. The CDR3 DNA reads TGCGCCAGCAGCCAACGCCCGGGACAGGGGGCTGGTAATTCACCCCTCCACTTT.

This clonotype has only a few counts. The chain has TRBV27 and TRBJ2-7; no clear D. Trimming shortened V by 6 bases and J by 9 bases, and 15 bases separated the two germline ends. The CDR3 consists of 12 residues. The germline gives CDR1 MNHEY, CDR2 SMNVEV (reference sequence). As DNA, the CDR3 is TGTGCCAGCAGCCCCGTTCCGGGCCGGCAGTACTTC. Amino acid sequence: CASSPVPGRQYF.

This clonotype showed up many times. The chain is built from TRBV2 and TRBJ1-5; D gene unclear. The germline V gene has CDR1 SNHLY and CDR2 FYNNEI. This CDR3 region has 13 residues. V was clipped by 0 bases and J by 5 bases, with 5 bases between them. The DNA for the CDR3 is TGTGCCAGCAGTGAAGCAGGGCATCAGCCCCAGCATTTT. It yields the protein CASSEAGHQPQHF.

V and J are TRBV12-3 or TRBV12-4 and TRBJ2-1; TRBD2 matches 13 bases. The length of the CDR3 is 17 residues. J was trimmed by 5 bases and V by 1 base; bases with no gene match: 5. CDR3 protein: CASSLGGLAGPNNEQFF. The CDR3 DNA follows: TGTGCCAGCAGTTTAGGGGGACTAGCGGGACCTAACAATGAGCAGTTCTTC.

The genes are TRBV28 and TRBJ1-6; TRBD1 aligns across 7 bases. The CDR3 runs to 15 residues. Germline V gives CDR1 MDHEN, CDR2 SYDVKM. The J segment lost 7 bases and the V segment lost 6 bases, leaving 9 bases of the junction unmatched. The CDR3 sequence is CASSLLRGGNSPLHF. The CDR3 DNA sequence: TGTGCCAGCAGCCTCCTGAGAGGGGGCAATTCACCCCTCCACTTT. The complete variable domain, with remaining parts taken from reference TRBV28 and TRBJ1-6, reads DVKVTQSSRYLVKRTGEKVFLECVQDMDHENMFWYRQDPGLGLRLIYFSYDVKMKEKGDIPEGYSVSREKKERFSLILESASTNQTSMYLCASSLLRGGNSPLHFGNGTRLTVT.

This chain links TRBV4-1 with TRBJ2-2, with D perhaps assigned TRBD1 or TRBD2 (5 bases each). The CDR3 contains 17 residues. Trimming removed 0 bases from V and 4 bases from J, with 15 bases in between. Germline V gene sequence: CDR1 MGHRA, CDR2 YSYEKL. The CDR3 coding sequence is TGCGCCAGCAGCCAAGAGGTCGGGATTACAGGCACCGGGGAGCTGTTTTTT. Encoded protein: CASSQEVGITGTGELFF.

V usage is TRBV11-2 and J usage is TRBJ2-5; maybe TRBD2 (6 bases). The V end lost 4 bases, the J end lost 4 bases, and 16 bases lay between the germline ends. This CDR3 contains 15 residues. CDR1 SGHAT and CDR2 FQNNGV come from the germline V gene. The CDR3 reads CASSSAGGGPETQYF. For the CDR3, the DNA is TGTGCCAGCAGCTCCGCCGGGGGAGGTCCAGAGACCCAGTACTTC.

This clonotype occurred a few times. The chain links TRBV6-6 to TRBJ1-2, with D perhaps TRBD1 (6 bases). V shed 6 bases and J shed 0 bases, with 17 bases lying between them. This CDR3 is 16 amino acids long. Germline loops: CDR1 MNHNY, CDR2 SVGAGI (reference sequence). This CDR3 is CASSPSGGTTNYGYTF. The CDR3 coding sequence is TGTGCCAGCAGCCCTAGCGGGGGCACCACTAACTATGGCTACACCTTC.

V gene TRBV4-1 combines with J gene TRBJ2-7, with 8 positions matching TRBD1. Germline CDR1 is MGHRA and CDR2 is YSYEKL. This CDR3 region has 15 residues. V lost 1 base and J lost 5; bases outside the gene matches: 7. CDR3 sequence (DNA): TGCGCCAGCAGCCAAGTTGCGACAGGGGACCACGAGCAGTACTTC. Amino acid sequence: CASSQVATGDHEQYF.

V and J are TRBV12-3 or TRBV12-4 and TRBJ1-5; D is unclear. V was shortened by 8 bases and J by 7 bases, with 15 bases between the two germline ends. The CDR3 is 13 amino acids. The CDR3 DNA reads TGTGCCAGCTCCACGTCAACCGCCCAGCCCCAGCATTTT. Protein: CASSTSTAQPQHF.

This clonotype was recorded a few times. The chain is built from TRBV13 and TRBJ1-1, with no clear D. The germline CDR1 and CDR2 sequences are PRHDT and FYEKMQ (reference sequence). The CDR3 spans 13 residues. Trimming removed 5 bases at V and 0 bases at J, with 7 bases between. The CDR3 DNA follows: TGTGCCAGCAGCCCGATGGTGAACACTGAAGCTTTCTTT. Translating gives CASSPMVNTEAFF.

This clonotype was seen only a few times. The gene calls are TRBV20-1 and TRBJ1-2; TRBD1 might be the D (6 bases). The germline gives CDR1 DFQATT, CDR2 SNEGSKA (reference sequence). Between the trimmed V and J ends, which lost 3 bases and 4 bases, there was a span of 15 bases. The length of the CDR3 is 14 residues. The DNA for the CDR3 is TGCAGTGCTAGCGGGGGACACGCAGTCTATGGCTACACCTTC. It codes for CSASGGHAVYGYTF.

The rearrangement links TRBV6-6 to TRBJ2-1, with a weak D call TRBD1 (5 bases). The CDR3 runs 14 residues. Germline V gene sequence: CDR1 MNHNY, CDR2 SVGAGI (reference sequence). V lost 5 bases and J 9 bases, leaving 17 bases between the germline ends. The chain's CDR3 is CASSRSDISPEQFF. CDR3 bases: TGTGCCAGCAGTCGCTCGGACATCAGTCCTGAGCAGTTCTTC.

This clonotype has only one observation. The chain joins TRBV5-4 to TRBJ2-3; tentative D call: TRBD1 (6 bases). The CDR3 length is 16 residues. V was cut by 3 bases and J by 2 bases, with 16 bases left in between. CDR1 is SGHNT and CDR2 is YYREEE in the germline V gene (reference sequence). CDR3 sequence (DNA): TGTGCCAGCAGCTCATACAGGGTAGAGGACACAGATACGCAGTATTTT. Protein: CASSSYRVEDTDTQYF.

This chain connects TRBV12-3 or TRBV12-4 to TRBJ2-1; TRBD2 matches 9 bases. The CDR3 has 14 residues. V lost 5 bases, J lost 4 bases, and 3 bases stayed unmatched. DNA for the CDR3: TGTGCCAGCAGTGCGGGAGGGCTATACAATGAGCAGTTCTTC. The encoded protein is CASSAGGLYNEQFF.

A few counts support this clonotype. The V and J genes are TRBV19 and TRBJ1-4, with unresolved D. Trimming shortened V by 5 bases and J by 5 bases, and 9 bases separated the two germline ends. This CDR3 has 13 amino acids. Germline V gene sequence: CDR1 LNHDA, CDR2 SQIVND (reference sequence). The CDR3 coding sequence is TGTGCCAGTAGTGGATGGGCAAATGAAAAACTGTTTTTT. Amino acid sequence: CASSGWANEKLFF.

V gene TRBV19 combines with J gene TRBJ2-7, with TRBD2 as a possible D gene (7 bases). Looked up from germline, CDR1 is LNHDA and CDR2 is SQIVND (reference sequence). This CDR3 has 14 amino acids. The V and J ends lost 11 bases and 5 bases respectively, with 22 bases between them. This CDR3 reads CASNRGGGRDEQYF. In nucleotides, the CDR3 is TGTGCCTCTAACCGAGGGGGAGGGAGAGACGAGCAGTACTTC.

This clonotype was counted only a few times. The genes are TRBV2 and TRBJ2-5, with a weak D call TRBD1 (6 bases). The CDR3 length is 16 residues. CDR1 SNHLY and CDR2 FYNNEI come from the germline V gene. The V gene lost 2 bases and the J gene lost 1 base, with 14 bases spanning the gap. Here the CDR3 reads CASSETGGQFQETQYF. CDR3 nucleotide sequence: TGTGCCAGCAGTGAAACCGGCGGACAGTTCCAAGAGACCCAGTACTTC.

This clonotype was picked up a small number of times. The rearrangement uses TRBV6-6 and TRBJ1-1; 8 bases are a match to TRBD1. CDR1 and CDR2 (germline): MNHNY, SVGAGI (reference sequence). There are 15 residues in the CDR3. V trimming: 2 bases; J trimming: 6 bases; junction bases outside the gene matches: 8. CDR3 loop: CASSYQGQGYAEAFF. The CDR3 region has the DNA TGTGCCAGCAGTTACCAAGGACAGGGTTACGCTGAAGCTTTCTTT.

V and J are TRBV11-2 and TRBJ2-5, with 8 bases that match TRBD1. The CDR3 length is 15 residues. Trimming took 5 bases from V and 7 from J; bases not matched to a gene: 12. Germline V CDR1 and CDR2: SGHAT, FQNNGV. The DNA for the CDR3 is TGTGCCAGCAGCGGCGGGACAGGCGGCGGCGGGACCCAGTACTTC. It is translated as CASSGGTGGGGTQYF.

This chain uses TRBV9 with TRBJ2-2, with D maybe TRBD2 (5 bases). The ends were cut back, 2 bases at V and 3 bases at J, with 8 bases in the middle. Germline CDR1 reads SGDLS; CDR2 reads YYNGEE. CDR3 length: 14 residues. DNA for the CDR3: TGTGCCAGCAGCGTGGACTTGCACACCGGGGAGCTGTTTTTT. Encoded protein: CASSVDLHTGELFF.

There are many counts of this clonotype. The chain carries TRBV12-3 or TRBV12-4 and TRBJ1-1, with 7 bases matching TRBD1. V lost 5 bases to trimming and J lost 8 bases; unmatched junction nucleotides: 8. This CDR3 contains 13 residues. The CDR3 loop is CASSPGQRLEAFF. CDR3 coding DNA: TGTGCCAGCAGTCCGGGACAGCGTTTAGAAGCTTTCTTT.

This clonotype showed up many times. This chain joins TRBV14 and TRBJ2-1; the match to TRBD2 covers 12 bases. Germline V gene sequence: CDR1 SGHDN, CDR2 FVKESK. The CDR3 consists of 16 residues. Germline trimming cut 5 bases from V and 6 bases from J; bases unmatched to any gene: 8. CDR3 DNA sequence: TGTGCCAGCAGCTCCCGGACTAGCGGGACCTCCAATGAGCAGTTCTTC. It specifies CASSSRTSGTSNEQFF. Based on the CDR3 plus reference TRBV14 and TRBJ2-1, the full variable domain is EAGVTQFPSHSVIEKGQTVTLRCDPISGHDNLYWYRRVMGKEIKFLLHFVKESKQDESGMPNNRFLAERTGGTYSTLKVQPAELEDSGVYFCASSSRTSGTSNEQFFGPGTRLTVL.

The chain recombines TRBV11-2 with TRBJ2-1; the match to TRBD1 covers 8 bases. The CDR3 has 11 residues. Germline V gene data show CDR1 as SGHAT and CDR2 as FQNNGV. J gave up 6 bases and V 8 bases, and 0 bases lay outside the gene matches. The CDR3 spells CASGQGNEQFF. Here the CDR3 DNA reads TGTGCCAGCGGACAGGGCAATGAGCAGTTCTTC. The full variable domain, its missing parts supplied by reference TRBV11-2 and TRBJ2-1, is EAGVAQSPRYKIIEKRQSVAFWCNPISGHATLYWYQQILGQGPKLLIQFQNNGVVDDSQLPKDRFSAERLKGVDSTLKIQPAKLEDSAVYLCASGQGNEQFFGPGTRLTVL.

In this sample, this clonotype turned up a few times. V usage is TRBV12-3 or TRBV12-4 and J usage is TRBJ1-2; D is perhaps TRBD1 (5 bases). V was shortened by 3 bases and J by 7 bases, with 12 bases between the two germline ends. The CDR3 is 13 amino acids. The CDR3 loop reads CASSFGGISGYTF. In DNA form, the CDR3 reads TGTGCCAGCAGTTTTGGGGGTATCAGTGGCTACACCTTC.

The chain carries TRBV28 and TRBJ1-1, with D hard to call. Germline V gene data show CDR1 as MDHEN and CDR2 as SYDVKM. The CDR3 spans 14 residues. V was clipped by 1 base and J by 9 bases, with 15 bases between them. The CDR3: CASSLSGLPGQAFF. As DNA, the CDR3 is TGTGCCAGCAGTTTATCTGGCCTACCCGGACAAGCTTTCTTT.

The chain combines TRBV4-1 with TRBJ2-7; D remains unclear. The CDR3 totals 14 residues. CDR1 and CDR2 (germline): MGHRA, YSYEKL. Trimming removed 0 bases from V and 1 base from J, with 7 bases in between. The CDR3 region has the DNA TGCGCCAGCAGCCAAGACTTGGGTTCCTACGAGCAGTACTTC. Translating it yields CASSQDLGSYEQYF.

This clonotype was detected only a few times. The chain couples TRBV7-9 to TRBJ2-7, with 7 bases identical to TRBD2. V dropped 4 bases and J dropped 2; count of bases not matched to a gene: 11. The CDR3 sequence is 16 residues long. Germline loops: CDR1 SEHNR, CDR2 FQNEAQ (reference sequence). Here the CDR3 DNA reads TGTGCCAGCAGCTCAGGGAGGGACGCGAGCACCTACGAGCAGTACTTC. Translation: CASSSGRDASTYEQYF.